These 11 T cell receptor beta chains came from one sample sequenced in a study of cytomegalovirus exposure and HLA in healthy donors. Vbeta (60) and Jbeta (13) primers were used in the PCR. Measured with immunoSEQ multiplex PCR; TCRdb has only the in-frame clones, and not every one. The data contain roughly 200,000 clones, 75% to 85% of them singletons. Sequenced: PBMCs. All receptors come from a woman aged 60-75 years in good health and CMV-seropositive.

The V gene is TRBV28, the J gene TRBJ2-1; 10 positions agree with TRBD2. The J segment lost 7 bases and the V segment lost 4 bases, leaving 7 bases of the junction unmatched. Germline V gene lookup returns CDR1 MDHEN and CDR2 SYDVKM. This CDR3 region has 15 residues. CDR3 in amino acids: CASSSSSGGINEQFF. CDR3 coding DNA: TGTGCCAGCAGTTCATCTAGCGGGGGTATAAATGAGCAGTTCTTC.

This clone was seen only a few times. The chain recombines TRBV6-5 with TRBJ2-5; D is uncertain. CDR3 size: 13 residues. CDR1 is MNHEY, CDR2 SVGAGI, per germline. Trimming removed 6 bases from V and 0 bases from J, with 8 bases in between. The CDR3 loop is CASRTGYQETQYF. CDR3 nucleotides: TGTGCCAGCAGGACCGGGTACCAAGAGACCCAGTACTTC.

The genes are TRBV19 and TRBJ1-5; D is unclear. This CDR3 has 11 amino acids. Germline V gives CDR1 LNHDA, CDR2 SQIVND (reference sequence). With 6 bases removed from V and 3 bases from J, the gap between germline ends came to 3 bases. DNA of the CDR3: TGTGCCAGTAGCAACAATCAGCCCCAGCATTTT. Translation gives CASSNNQPQHF.

J is TRBJ1-5 and V is TRBV19, with 7 bases aligning to TRBD1. CDR1 and CDR2 (germline): LNHDA, SQIVND (reference sequence). There are 14 residues in the CDR3. V lost 2 bases to trimming and J lost 7 bases; unmatched junction nucleotides: 5. CDR3 sequence: CASSITRGQQPQHF. CDR3 nucleotides: TGTGCCAGTAGTATAACTAGGGGGCAGCAGCCCCAGCATTTT.

The chain combines TRBV29-1 with TRBJ2-3; tentative D call: TRBD2 (6 bases). Per germline, CDR1 SQVTM and CDR2 ANQGSEA. V was shortened by 7 bases and J by 0 bases, with 11 bases between the two germline ends. This CDR3 is 13 amino acids long. The CDR3 nucleotides read TGCAGCGAGGGACTGGTTAGCACAGATACGCAGTATTTT. As protein: CSEGLVSTDTQYF.

The V and J genes are TRBV18 and TRBJ2-7; no clear D. CDR1 KGHSH and CDR2 LQKENI come from the germline V gene. The V gene lost 3 bases and the J gene lost 0 bases, with 6 bases spanning the gap. The CDR3 runs to 13 residues. The CDR3 protein is CASSPASSYEQYF. The CDR3 DNA reads as TGTGCCAGCTCACCGGCTAGCTCCTACGAGCAGTACTTC.

This clone was detected a few times. This sequence joins TRBV11-2 and TRBJ2-5; the match to TRBD1 covers 11 bases. Trimming at V came to 4 bases and at J to 6 bases, leaving 7 bases not matched to a gene. The CDR3 length is 15 residues. Germline loops: CDR1 SGHAT, CDR2 FQNNGV. The CDR3 nucleotides read TGTGCCAGCAGCTCAGGGACAGGGGGATTGAAGACCCAGTACTTC. Protein: CASSSGTGGLKTQYF.

This clone was observed a single time. V is TRBV28 and J is TRBJ1-4; D not resolved. V was cut by 2 bases and J by 6 bases, with 10 bases left in between. Germline loops: CDR1 MDHEN, CDR2 SYDVKM. This CDR3 has 14 amino acids. The CDR3 spells CASSLGGSDEKLFF. CDR3 bases: TGTGCCAGCAGTTTAGGAGGATCGGATGAAAAACTGTTTTTT.

V usage is TRBV6-1 and J usage is TRBJ2-6, with D hard to call. Trimming removed 5 bases at V and 8 bases at J, with 10 bases between. The length of the CDR3 is 13 residues. In germline, CDR1 is MNHNS, CDR2 SASEGT. The CDR3 region has the DNA TGTGCCAGCAGTTATTATGGCCCCAACGTCCTGACTTTC. Translation gives CASSYYGPNVLTF.

The DNA of the CDR3 is TGTGCCAGCAGTGAAGCGCTGGGCAGGGGTTACGGAACTGAAGCTTTCTTT. Protein product: CASSEALGRGYGTEAFF. This rearrangement joins TRBV6-1 to TRBJ1-1, with TRBD1 as a possible D gene (6 bases). This CDR3 has 17 amino acids. Germline V gene sequence: CDR1 MNHNS, CDR2 SASEGT. V was clipped by 0 bases and J by 5 bases, with 19 bases between them.

V usage is TRBV5-1 and J usage is TRBJ1-1; the D gene is possibly TRBD1 (6 bases). The CDR3 consists of 14 residues. Germline values: CDR1 SGHRS, CDR2 YFSETQ. V lost 2 bases and J 5 bases, leaving 13 bases between the germline ends. CDR3 bases: TGCGCCAGCAGCTTACTAGACGGGACAACTGAAGCTTTCTTT. This sequence encodes CASSLLDGTTEAFF.